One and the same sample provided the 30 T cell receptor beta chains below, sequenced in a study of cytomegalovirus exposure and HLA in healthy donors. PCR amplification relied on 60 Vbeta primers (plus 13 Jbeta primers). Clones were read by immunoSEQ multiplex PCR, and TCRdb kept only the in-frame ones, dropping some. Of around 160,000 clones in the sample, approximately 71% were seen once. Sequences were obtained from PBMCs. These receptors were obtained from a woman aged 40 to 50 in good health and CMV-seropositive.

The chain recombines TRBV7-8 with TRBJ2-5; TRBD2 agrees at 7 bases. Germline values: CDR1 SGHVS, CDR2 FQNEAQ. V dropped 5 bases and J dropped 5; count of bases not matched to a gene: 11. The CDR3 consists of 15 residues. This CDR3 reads CASSAFAGDGETQYF. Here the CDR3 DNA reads TGTGCCAGCAGCGCGTTTGCGGGAGATGGGGAGACCCAGTACTTC. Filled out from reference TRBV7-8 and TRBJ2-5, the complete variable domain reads GAGVSQSPRYKVAKRGQDVALRCDPISGHVSLFWYQQALGQGPEFLTYFQNEAQLDKSGLPSDRFFAERPEGSVSTLKIQRTQQEDSAVYLCASSAFAGDGETQYFGPGTRLLVL.

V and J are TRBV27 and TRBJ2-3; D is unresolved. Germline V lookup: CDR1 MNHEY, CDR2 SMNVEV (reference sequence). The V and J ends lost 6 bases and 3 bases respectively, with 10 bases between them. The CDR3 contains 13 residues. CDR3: CASSLARTDTQYF. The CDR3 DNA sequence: TGTGCCAGCAGCCTGGCCCGAACAGATACGCAGTATTTT.

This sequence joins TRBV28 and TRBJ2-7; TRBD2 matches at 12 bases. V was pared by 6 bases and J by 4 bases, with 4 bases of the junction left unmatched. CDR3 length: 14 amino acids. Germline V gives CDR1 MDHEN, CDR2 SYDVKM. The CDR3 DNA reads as TGTGCCAGCAGGGTGACTAGCGGGAGTTACGAGCAGTACTTC. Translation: CASRVTSGSYEQYF.

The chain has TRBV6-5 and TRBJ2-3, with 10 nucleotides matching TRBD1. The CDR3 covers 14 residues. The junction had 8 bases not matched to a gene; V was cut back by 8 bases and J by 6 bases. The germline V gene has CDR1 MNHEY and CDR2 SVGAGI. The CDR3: CASARDRGGDTQYF. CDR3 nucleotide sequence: TGTGCCAGCGCCCGGGACAGGGGAGGGGATACGCAGTATTTT.

CDR3 DNA sequence: TGTGCCAGTAGTGCCTACTCGAGGAGTGGCTACACCTTC. Its protein is CASSAYSRSGYTF. This chain uses TRBV19 with TRBJ1-2; D gene unclear. The CDR3 sequence is 13 residues long. Germline-derived CDR1 and CDR2 are LNHDA and SQIVND (reference sequence). V was shortened by 5 bases and J by 7 bases, with 14 bases between the two germline ends.

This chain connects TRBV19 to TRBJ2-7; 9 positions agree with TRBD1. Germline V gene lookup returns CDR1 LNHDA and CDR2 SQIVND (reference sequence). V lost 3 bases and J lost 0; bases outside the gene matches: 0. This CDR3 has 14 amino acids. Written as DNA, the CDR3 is TGTGCCAGTAGTATGACAGGGGGCTCCTACGAGCAGTACTTC. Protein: CASSMTGGSYEQYF.

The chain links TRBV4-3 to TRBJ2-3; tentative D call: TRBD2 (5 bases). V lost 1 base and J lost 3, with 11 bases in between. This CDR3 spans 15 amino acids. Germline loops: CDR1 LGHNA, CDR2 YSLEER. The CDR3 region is CASSQGGLNTDTQYF. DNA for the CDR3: TGCGCCAGCAGCCAAGGAGGACTGAATACAGATACGCAGTATTTT.

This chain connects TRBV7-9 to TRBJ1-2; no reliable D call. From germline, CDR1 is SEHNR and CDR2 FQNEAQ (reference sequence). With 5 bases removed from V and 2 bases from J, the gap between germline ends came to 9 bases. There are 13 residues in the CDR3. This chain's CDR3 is CASSLVSNYGYTF. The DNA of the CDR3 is TGTGCCAGCAGCCTAGTTAGCAACTATGGCTACACCTTC. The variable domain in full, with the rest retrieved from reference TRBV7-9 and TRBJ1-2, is DTGVSQNPRHKITKRGQNVTFRCDPISEHNRLYWYRQTLGQGPEFLTYFQNEAQLEKSRLLSDRFSAERPKGSFSTLEIQRTEQGDSAMYLCASSLVSNYGYTFGSGTRLTVV.

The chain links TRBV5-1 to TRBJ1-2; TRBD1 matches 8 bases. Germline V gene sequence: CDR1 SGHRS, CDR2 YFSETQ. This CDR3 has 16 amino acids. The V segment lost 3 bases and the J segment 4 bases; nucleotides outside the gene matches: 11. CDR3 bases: TGCGCCAGCAGCTCGGACGGATTTGACAGGGGCTATGGCTACACCTTC. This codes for CASSSDGFDRGYGYTF.

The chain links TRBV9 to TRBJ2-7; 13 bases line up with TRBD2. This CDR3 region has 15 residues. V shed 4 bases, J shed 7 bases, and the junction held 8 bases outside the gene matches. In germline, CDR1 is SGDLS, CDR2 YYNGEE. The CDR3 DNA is TGTGCCAGCAGCCTCGGACTAGCGGGAGTGTCTGAGCAGTACTTC. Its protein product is CASSLGLAGVSEQYF.

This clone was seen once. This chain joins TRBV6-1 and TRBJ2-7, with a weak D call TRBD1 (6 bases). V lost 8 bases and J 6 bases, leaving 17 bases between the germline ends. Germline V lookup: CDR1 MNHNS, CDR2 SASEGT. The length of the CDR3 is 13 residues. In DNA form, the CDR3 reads TGTGCCAGCGGTAGACAGGTTTCGGGCGAGCAGTACTTC. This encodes CASGRQVSGEQYF.

CDR3: CASSSSTPGANVLTF. CDR3 in DNA: TGCGCCAGCAGCTCTTCCACTCCTGGGGCCAACGTCCTGACTTTC. This chain connects TRBV5-1 to TRBJ2-6; D is undetermined. CDR1 is SGHRS, CDR2 YFSETQ, per germline. CDR3 size: 15 residues. V dropped 3 bases and J dropped 2 bases, with 9 bases sitting between them.

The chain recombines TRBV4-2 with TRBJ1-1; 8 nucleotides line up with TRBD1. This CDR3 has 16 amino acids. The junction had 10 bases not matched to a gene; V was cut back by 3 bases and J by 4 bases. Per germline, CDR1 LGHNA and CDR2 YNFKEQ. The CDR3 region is CASSHGQTGGGTEAFF. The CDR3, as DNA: TGTGCCAGCAGCCATGGACAAACAGGGGGAGGCACTGAAGCTTTCTTT.

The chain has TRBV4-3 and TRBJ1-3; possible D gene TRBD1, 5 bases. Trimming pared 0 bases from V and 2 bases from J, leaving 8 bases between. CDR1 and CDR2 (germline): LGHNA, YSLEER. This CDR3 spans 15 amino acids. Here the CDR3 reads CASSQDGRAGNTIYF. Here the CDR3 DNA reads TGCGCCAGCAGCCAAGACGGCAGGGCTGGAAACACCATATATTTT.

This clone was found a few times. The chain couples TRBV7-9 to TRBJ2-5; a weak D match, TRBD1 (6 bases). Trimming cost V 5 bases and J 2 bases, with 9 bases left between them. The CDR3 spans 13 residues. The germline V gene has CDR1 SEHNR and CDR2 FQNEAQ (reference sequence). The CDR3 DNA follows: TGTGCCAGCAGCACTCAGGGGCAAGAGACCCAGTACTTC. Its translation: CASSTQGQETQYF.

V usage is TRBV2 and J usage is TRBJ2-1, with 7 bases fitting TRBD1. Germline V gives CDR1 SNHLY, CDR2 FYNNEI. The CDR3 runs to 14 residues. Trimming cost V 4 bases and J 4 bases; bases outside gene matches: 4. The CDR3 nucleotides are TGTGCCAGCAGTGTGACAGGGAATTACAATGAGCAGTTCTTC. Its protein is CASSVTGNYNEQFF.

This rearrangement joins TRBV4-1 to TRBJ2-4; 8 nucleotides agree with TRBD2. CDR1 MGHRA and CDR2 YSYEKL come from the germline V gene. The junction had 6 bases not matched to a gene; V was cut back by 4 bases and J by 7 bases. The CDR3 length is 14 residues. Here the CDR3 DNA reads TGCGCCAGCAGCCTCGGGGGGGGATCCAACATTCAGTACTTC. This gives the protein CASSLGGGSNIQYF.

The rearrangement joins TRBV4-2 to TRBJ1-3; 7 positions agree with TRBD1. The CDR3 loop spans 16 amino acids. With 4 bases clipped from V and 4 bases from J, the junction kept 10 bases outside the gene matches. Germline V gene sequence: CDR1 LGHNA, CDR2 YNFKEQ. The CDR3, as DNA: TGTGCCAGCAGCCCCCCTCAACAGGGGTTCGGAAACACCATATATTTT. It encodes CASSPPQQGFGNTIYF.

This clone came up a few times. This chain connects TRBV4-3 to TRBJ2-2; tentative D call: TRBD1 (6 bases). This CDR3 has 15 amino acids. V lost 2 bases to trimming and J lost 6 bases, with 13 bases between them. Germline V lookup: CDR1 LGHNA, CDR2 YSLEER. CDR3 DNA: TGCGCCAGCAGCCAAATTACAGGGTCACCCGGGGAGCTGTTTTTT. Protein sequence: CASSQITGSPGELFF.

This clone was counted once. CDR3 sequence reads: CASQIQTGNQPQHF. CDR3 bases: TGTGCCAGCCAAATACAGACGGGCAATCAGCCCCAGCATTTT. The gene calls are TRBV6-1 and TRBJ1-5; D is undetermined. There are 14 residues in the CDR3. V was pared by 8 bases and J by 2 bases, with 13 bases between. Germline V gene sequence: CDR1 MNHNS, CDR2 SASEGT.

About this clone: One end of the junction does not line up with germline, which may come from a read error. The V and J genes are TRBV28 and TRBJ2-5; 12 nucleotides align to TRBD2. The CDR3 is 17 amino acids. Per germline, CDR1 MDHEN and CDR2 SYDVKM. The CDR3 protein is CASSIPTSGSWGETQYF. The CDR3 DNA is TGTGCTAGCAGTATTCCGACTAGCGGGAGTTGGGGAGAGACCCAGTACTTC. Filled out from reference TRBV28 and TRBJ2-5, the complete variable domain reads DVKVTQSSRYLVKRTGEKVFLECVQDMDHENMFWYRQDPGLGLRLIYFSYDVKMKEKGDIPEGYSVSREKKERFSLILESASTNQTSMYLCASSIPTSGSWGETQYFGPGTRLLVL.

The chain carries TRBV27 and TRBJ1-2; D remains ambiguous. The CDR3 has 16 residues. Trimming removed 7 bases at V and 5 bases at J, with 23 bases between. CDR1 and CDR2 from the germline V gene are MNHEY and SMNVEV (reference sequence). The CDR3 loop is CASTPPLPNLRYGYTF. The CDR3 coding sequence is TGTGCCAGCACCCCCCCCCTTCCTAACCTAAGATATGGCTACACCTTC.

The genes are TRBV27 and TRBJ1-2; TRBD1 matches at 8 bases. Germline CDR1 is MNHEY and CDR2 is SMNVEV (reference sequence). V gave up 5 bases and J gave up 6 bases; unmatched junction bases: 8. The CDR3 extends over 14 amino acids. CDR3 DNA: TGTGCCAGCAGTCCTGGGACAGGACAAAATGGCTACACCTTC. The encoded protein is CASSPGTGQNGYTF.

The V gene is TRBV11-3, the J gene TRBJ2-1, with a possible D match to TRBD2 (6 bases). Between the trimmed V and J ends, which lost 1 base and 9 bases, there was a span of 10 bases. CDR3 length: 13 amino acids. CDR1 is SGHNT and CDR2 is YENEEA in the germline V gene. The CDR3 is CASSLARGLEQFF. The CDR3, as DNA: TGTGCCAGCAGCTTAGCACGGGGACTTGAGCAGTTCTTC. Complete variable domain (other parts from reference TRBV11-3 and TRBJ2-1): EAGVVQSPRYKIIEKKQPVAFWCNPISGHNTLYWYLQNLGQGPELLIRYENEEAVDDSQLPKDRFSAERLKGVDSTLKIQPAELGDSAVYLCASSLARGLEQFFGPGTRLTVL.

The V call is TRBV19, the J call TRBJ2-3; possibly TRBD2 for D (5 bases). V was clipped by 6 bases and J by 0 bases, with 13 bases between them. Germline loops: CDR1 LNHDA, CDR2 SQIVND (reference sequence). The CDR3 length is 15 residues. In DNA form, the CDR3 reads TGTGCCAGTAGCCCCCTACTAGTTAGCACAGATACGCAGTATTTT. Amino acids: CASSPLLVSTDTQYF.

DNA for the CDR3: TGTGCCAGCAGCTTGGACCTAGCGTATACTCAAGAGACCCAGTACTTC. Amino acid sequence: CASSLDLAYTQETQYF. The chain combines TRBV5-4 with TRBJ2-5, with D perhaps matching TRBD2 (6 bases). Germline CDR1 reads SGHNT; CDR2 reads YYREEE (reference sequence). V lost 0 bases and J 2 bases, leaving 14 bases between the germline ends. This CDR3 has 16 amino acids.

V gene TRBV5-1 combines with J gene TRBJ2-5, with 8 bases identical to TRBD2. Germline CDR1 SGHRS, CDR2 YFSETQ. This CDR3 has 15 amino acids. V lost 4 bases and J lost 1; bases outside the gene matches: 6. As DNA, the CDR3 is TGCGCCAGCAGCCCATTAGCGGGAACCCAAGAGACCCAGTACTTC. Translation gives CASSPLAGTQETQYF.

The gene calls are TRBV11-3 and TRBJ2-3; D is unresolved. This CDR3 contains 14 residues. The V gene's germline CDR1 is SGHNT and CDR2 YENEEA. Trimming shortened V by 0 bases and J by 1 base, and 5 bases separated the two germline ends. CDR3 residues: CASSLDRGTDTQYF. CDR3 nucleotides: TGTGCCAGCAGCTTAGATCGGGGCACAGATACGCAGTATTTT.

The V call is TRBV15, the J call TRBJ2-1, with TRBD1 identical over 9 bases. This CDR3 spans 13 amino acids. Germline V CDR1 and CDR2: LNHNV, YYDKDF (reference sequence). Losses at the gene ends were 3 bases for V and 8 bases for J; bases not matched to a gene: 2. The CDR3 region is CATSRDRGYEQFF. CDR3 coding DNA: TGTGCCACCAGCAGGGACAGGGGCTATGAGCAGTTCTTC.

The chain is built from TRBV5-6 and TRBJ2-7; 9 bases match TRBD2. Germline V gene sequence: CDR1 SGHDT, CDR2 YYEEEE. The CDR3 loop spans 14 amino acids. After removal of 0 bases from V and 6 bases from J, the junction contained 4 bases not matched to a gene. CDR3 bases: TGTGCCAGCAGCTTGGAGGCGGGAGGGACCGAGCAGTACTTC. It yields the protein CASSLEAGGTEQYF.